The present entry profiles one T cell receptor beta chain with its context. Its target antigen remains unknown. There are no base qualities to consult, and no much larger clone falls within one base. What the time point label conveys for this sample: cells obtained before transplantation from donor or recipient. CD3+CD4+ and CD3+CD8+ populations were FACS-sorted from unstimulated pre-transplant donor and recipient cells taken from spleen or lymph nodes. V drops 2 bases and J drops 7 bases, leaving 12 bases in between. The germline V gene encodes CDR1 SGHVS and CDR2 FNYEAQ. The CDR3 measures 14 amino acids from cysteine to phenylalanine. CDR3 DNA is the only sequence kept; it has 42 bases, read in frame from the first base. The library relied on the immunoSEQ multiplex PCR assay. For most patients, genomic DNA was isolated with the Qiagen DNeasy Blood and Tissue Kit and sent frozen to Adaptive Biotechnologies for TCR sequencing. Adaptive Biotechnologies carried out high-throughput TCR-beta CDR3 sequencing of genomic DNA for most patients. Processing in the source paper ran as follows. TCR sequencing data were retrieved from Adaptive's ImmunoSEQ software for some 19 patients, whereas a few other patients were processed with MiXCR and VDJtools. CD4 versus CD8 sorting errors were corrected by removing sequences found in both subsets at a frequency ratio below 5:1. CDR3 nucleotide sequences shared between donor and recipient were removed because the origin of such sequences could not be assigned. Alloreactive clones required at least 2-fold expansion over unstimulated cells and minimum CFSE-low frequency of 0.002% (template counts) or 0.001% (read counts). Mappable clones were those detected in sequenced pre-transplant spleen, lymph node, or MLR CFSE-low populations of the donor or recipient. The cumulative frequency of alloreactive clones was calculated as a percentage of all sequences, weighted by copy number. The source is immuneACCESS, and TCRdb retained only in-frame sequences with V and J called. Part of the clones is not carried over; for the studies checked, unresolved V genes explain less than half of this, and the remainder is unexplained. D and trimming were read from the DNA, whereas the V and J calls and clone size are those reported in that table. The sample table lists roughly 98,000 clones, roughly 93% of them with a count of one. The ten most abundant clones make up 1.1% of the sample.

This entry belongs to a study of graft-versus-host responses after intestinal transplantation (dated by TCRdb to the early 2020s). In terms of the full investigation: Multivisceral, liver-intestinal, or isolated intestinal transplants were received by the recipients. Every recipient was given anti-thymocyte globulin induction, followed by 2 to 4 years of maintenance tacrolimus and steroids. After intestinal transplantation, graft-versus-host and host-versus-graft alloreactive T cell clones in the graft, circulation and bone marrow were tracked using bulk TCR-beta CDR3 sequencing. To identify alloreactive clones, pre-transplant mixed lymphocyte reaction products were sequenced and compared with unstimulated pre-transplant donor and recipient T cells. The cohort enrolled 20 to 25 intestinal transplant recipients including one retransplant, and a few patients lacking pretransplant specimens were excluded. A peak of at least 4% donor T cells among recipient peripheral blood mononuclear cells was the definition used for donor T cell macrochimerism. Rather than being sequenced by the commercial service, samples from a few later patients were sequenced in-house on an Illumina MiSeq and processed with MiXCR.

Results and caveats for the whole study, not just this receptor: Conclusions were limited by the relatively low number and heterogeneity of intestinal transplant patients. Peak levels of circulating GvH clones were associated with declines in HvG clones early after transplant. GvH clones turned up in recipient bone marrow, with some appearing earlier in ileal mucosa or blood, a pattern consistent with an intestinal mucosal origin. Patients with donor T cell macrochimerism had high GvH to HvG T cell clonal ratios in their allografts.

Here the sequenced sample was unstimulated CD8+ T cells sorted from spleen or lymph node cells, taken before transplant. This receptor was taken from a human donor who was the organ donor for an intestinal transplant. This chain joins TRBV7-6 to TRBJ1-5; confidence is insufficient to name the D gene. The nucleotide sequence reads as follows: TGTGCCAGCAGCTTATGGGGAGGCTACCAGCCCCAGCATTTT. Translated, this gives CASSLWGGYQPQHF.